This T cell receptor (beta chain) was sequenced for a study of blood T cell repertoires in COVID-19 (dated by TCRdb to 2018 to 2021). Concerning the study at large: Collaborator samples came from the United States, Italy and Spain and covered acute and convalescent phases of COVID-19. The prospective study material was composed of cDNA or gDNA derived from T cells, B-cell-depleted T cells, or PBMCs. The dataset comprised deeply sampled blood TCRbeta repertoires from subjects exposed to, actively infected with, or recovered from COVID-19. A freely available public database, intended as a resource for researchers studying the immune response to SARS-CoV-2, is where the repertoires were released. Samples came from the ongoing ImmuneRACE study (first 160 participants) plus 1,254 subjects from 6 global collaborators. Nearly every sample came with metadata listing a de-identified subject ID, COVID-19 status, age in years and sex. Where HLA class I and class II types were available, the types were taken from metadata supplied by the sample provider, not from assay-based typing. Beyond this particular receptor, the publication reports: The quantity of clinical and demographic metadata differed by source and by participant and was supplied without curation.

One collaborating source in Seattle enrolled patients during active infection and followed them longitudinally through the course of disease. Whole blood was collected in K2EDTA tubes by collaborating institutions according to the institutions' own protocols. Collaborator samples were shipped for TCRbeta analysis as frozen whole blood, isolated PBMCs, or DNA extracted from either sample type. Concerning this clone itself: Its cognate antigen has yet to be identified. Base qualities are missing; no much larger clone stands one base away.

V lost 6 bases and J lost 9 bases; the stretch between them is 14 bases long. Measured from the cysteine to the phenylalanine, the CDR3 is 12 residues long. The read is trimmed to its CDR3 DNA, 36 bases read in frame from base 1. CDR1 and CDR2 were assigned from the germline V gene as MDHEN and SYDVKM. TCRbeta CDR3 regions were amplified from genomic DNA using the immunoSEQ Assay, a bias-controlled multiplex PCR. Turning to the authors' computational methods: The number of nucleated cells in each sample was estimated by amplification of reference gene primers within the assay. To quantify the absolute abundance of each unique TCRbeta CDR3 rearrangement, sequence reads were collapsed and filtered. Productive Simpson clonality was computed per sample as the square root of Simpson's diversity index over productive rearrangements. Drawn from immuneACCESS, this table holds only the in-frame rearrangements with V and J called that TCRdb kept. Clones are partly lost; checked studies trace under half to an unresolved V gene and leave the rest unexplained. V and J calls plus clone size are reproduced from that table; the DNA served to infer D and trimming. This sample gives 85,000 to 100,000 clones in total; around 90% of them show up just once. 2.1% of the sample is taken by the ten largest.

This sequence uses TRBV28 and TRBJ1-1; no confident D gene assignment can be made. The specimen sequenced was peripheral blood. This sequence originates from a man over 45 with COVID-19, enrolled during active disease. The DNA is TGTGCCAGCAGCCCCGGACTTCGAAAAGCTTTCTTT. It is translated as CASSPGLRKAFF.